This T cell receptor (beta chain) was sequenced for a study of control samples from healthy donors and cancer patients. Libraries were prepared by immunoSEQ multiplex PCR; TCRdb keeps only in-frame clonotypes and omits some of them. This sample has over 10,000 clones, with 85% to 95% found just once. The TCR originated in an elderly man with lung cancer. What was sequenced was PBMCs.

CDR3 sequence: CASSGPRTNYGYTF. The CDR3 DNA reads as TGCGCCAGCAGTGGACCGAGAACGAACTATGGCTACACCTTC. The genes are TRBV10-2 and TRBJ1-2, with no clear D. Trimming left V 4 bases short and J 2 bases short, with 11 bases between. The CDR3 has 14 amino acids. The germline gives CDR1 WSHSY, CDR2 SAAADI.